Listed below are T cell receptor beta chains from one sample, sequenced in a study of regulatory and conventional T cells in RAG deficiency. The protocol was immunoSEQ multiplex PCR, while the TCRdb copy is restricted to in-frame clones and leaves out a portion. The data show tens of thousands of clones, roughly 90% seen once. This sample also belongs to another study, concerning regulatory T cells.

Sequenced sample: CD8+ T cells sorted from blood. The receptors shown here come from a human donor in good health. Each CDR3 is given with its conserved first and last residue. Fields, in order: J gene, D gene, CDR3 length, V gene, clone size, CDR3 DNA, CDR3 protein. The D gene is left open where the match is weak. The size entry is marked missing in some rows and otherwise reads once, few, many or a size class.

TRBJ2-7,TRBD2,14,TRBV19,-,TGTGCCAGTAGTATACTAGCGGGGAACTACGAGCAGTACTTC,CASSILAGNYEQYF
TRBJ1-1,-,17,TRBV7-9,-,TGTGCCAGCAGCTTAGGAGGGCGACAGCCCGGACACACTGAAGCTTTCTTT,CASSLGGRQPGHTEAFF
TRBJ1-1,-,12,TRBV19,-,TGTGCCAGTAGTATATTCCGTGGTGAAGCTTTCTTT,CASSIFRGEAFF
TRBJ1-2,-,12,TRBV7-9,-,TGTGCCAGCAGCCTTGATAACTATGGCTACACCTTC,CASSLDNYGYTF
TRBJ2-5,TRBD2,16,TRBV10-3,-,TGTGCCATCAGTGACACTAGCGGGAGATTCCAAGAGACCCAGTACTTC,CAISDTSGRFQETQYF
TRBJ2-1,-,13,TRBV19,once,TGTGCCAGTAGTCCCCATGCCTTCAATGAGCAGTTCTTC,CASSPHAFNEQFF
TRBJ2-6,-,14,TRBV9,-,TGTGCCAGCACGCGCTCCTCTGGGGCCAACGTCCTGACTTTC,CASTRSSGANVLTF
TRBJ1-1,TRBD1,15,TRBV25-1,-,TGTGCCAGCAGTGACCTGGACAGGGGTCGGACTGAAGCTTTCTTT,CASSDLDRGRTEAFF
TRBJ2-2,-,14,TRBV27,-,TGTGCCAGCAGTTCTTACGAGGGAACCGGGGAGCTGTTTTTT,CASSSYEGTGELFF
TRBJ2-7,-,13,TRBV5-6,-,TGTGCCAGCAGCTTCATATCAGAGTACGAGCAGTACTTC,CASSFISEYEQYF
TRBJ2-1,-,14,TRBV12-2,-,TGTGCAAGTCGCTGGCTTAGCGAGCCTTATGAGCAGTTCTTC,CASRWLSEPYEQFF
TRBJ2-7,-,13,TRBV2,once,TGTGCCAGCAGTGCACAGGAGGATTACGAGCAGTACTTC,CASSAQEDYEQYF
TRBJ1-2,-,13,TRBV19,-,TGTGCCAGTAGTATCGGGGACCAGCGAGGCTACACCTTC,CASSIGDQRGYTF
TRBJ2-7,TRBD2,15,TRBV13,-,TGTGCCAGCAGCCCAGCGGGGGGGTCCACCTACGAGCAGTACTTC,CASSPAGGSTYEQYF
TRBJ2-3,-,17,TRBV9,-,TGTGCCAGCAGCGTAGTGGGGTCGGCTAGCGGCACAGATACGCAGTATTTT,CASSVVGSASGTDTQYF
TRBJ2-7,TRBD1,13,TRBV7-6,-,TGTGCCAGCAGCTTAACAGGGGGAGACGAGCAGTACTTC,CASSLTGGDEQYF
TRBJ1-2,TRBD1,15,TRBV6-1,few,TGTGCCAGCAGTTCCCTCCGACAGGGGCTGGATGGCTACACCTTC,CASSSLRQGLDGYTF
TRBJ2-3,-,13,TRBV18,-,TGTGCCAGCTCACCAGACTCCACAGATACGCAGTATTTT,CASSPDSTDTQYF
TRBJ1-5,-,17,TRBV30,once,TGTGCCTGGAGTGTAGGTGTACCCACGCTAAGCAATCAGCCCCAGCATTTT,CAWSVGVPTLSNQPQHF
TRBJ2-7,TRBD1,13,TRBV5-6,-,TGTGCCAGCAGTCAGGGACAGTCTAGGAAGCAGTACTTC,CASSQGQSRKQYF
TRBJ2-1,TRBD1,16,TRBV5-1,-,TGCGCCAGCAGCTTGAAGGGACAGGGACCCTACAATGAGCAGTTCTTC,CASSLKGQGPYNEQFF
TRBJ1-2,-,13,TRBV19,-,TGTGCCAGTATACTTACAGGGAACTATGGCTACACCTTC,CASILTGNYGYTF
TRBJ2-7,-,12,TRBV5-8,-,TGTGCCAGCAGCTTAAACTATTACGAGCAGTACTTC,CASSLNYYEQYF
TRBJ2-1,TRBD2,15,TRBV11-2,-,TGTGCCAGCAGCTTGACTAGCGGTACCTACAATGAGCAGTTCTTC,CASSLTSGTYNEQFF
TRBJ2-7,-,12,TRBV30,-,TGTGCCTGGAGCCCCTTTCTTTACGAGCAGTACTTC,CAWSPFLYEQYF
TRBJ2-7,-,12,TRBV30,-,TGTGCCTGGAGTATGGGGGACTACGAGCAGTACTTC,CAWSMGDYEQYF
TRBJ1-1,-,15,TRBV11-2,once,TGTGCCAGCAGCGTAATCCGGGGGTCGAACACTGAAGCTTTCTTT,CASSVIRGSNTEAFF
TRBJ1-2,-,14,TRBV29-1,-,TGCAGCGTTCTGGGACATTACCGACCGGCGGGCTACACCTTC,CSVLGHYRPAGYTF
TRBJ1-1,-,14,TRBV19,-,TGTGCCAGTAGTATTGGAGTGATTGACGCTGAAGCTTTCTTT,CASSIGVIDAEAFF
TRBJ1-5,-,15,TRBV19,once,TGTGCCAGTACCTCCATGGCCCTTGGGAATCAGCCCCAGCATTTT,CASTSMALGNQPQHF
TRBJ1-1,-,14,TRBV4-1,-,TGCGCCAGCAGCCAAGAAGGGGAGAACACTGAAGCTTTCTTT,CASSQEGENTEAFF
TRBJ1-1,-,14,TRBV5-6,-,TGTGCCAGCAGCTTGGGGTTGTGGGGAACTGAAGCTTTCTTT,CASSLGLWGTEAFF
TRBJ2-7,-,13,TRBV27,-,TGTGCCAGCAGTTTTGGGCCTCCCTACGAGCAGTACTTC,CASSFGPPYEQYF
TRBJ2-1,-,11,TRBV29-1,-,TGCAGCTTCCGGGACTACAATGAGCAGTTCTTC,CSFRDYNEQFF
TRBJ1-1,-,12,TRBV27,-,TGTGCCAGCAGTTTTTATGGGACTGAAGCTTTCTTT,CASSFYGTEAFF
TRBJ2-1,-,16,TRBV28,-,TGTGCCAGCAGTCTGCCCAGGGCAGGGATTGAAAATGAGCAGTTCTTC,CASSLPRAGIENEQFF
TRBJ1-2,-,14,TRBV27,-,TGTGCCAGCAGTCCCAGCGTGGTTAACTATGGCTACACCTTC,CASSPSVVNYGYTF
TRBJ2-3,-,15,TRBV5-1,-,TGCGCCAGCAGCCCGGACACTACCAGCACAGATACGCAGTATTTT,CASSPDTTSTDTQYF
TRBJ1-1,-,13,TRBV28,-,TGTGCCAGCAGTTCCGGGACAATCTCTGAAGCTTTCTTT,CASSSGTISEAFF
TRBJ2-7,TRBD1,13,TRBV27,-,TGTGCCAGCAGTTTGACAGGGGTGGGCGAGCAGTACTTC,CASSLTGVGEQYF
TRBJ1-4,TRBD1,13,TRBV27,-,TGTGCCAGCAGTTCTCAGGGGGCGGAAAAACTGTTTTTT,CASSSQGAEKLFF
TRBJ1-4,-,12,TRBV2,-,TGTGCCAGTAACAAGGGGAACGAAAAACTGTTTTTT,CASNKGNEKLFF
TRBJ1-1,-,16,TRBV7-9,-,TGTGCCAGCAGCTTAGAGGGTAGGGTTAGCTGGACTGAAGCTTTCTTT,CASSLEGRVSWTEAFF
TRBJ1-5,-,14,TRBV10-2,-,TGCGCCAGCAGTGAGTCGGAGGGAAGTCAGCCCCAGCATTTT,CASSESEGSQPQHF
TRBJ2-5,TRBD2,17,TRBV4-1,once,TGCGCCAGCAGCCAAGATGGGGCGAGCGGGGCCGGGGGGACCCAGTACTTC,CASSQDGASGAGGTQYF
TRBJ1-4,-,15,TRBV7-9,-,TGTGCCAGCAGCGGGAGGGGTTCCACTAATGAAAAACTGTTTTTT,CASSGRGSTNEKLFF
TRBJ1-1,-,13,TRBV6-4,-,TGTGCCAGCAGTGAGGCGGGAAACACTGAAGCTTTCTTT,CASSEAGNTEAFF
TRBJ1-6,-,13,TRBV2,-,TGTGCCACCAGCTACAGGGTGAATTCACCCCTCCACTTT,CATSYRVNSPLHF
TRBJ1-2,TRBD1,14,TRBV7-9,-,TGTGCCAGCAGCCGGCAACAGGGGGCCCATGGCTACACCTTC,CASSRQQGAHGYTF
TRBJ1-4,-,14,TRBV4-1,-,TGCGCCAGCAGCCAAGAACCCGGAGGTGAAAAACTGTTTTTT,CASSQEPGGEKLFF
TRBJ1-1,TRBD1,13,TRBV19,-,TGTGCCAGTAGCGGGACAGGAAGAACTGAAGCTTTCTTT,CASSGTGRTEAFF
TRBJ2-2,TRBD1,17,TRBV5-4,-,TGTGCCAGCAGCAGGGAAACAGGGGGCGGTCGGACCGGGGAGCTGTTTTTT,CASSRETGGGRTGELFF
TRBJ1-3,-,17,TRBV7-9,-,TGTGCCAGCAGCTTAGATGCCCGGGGTATGGCTGGAAACACCATATATTTT,CASSLDARGMAGNTIYF